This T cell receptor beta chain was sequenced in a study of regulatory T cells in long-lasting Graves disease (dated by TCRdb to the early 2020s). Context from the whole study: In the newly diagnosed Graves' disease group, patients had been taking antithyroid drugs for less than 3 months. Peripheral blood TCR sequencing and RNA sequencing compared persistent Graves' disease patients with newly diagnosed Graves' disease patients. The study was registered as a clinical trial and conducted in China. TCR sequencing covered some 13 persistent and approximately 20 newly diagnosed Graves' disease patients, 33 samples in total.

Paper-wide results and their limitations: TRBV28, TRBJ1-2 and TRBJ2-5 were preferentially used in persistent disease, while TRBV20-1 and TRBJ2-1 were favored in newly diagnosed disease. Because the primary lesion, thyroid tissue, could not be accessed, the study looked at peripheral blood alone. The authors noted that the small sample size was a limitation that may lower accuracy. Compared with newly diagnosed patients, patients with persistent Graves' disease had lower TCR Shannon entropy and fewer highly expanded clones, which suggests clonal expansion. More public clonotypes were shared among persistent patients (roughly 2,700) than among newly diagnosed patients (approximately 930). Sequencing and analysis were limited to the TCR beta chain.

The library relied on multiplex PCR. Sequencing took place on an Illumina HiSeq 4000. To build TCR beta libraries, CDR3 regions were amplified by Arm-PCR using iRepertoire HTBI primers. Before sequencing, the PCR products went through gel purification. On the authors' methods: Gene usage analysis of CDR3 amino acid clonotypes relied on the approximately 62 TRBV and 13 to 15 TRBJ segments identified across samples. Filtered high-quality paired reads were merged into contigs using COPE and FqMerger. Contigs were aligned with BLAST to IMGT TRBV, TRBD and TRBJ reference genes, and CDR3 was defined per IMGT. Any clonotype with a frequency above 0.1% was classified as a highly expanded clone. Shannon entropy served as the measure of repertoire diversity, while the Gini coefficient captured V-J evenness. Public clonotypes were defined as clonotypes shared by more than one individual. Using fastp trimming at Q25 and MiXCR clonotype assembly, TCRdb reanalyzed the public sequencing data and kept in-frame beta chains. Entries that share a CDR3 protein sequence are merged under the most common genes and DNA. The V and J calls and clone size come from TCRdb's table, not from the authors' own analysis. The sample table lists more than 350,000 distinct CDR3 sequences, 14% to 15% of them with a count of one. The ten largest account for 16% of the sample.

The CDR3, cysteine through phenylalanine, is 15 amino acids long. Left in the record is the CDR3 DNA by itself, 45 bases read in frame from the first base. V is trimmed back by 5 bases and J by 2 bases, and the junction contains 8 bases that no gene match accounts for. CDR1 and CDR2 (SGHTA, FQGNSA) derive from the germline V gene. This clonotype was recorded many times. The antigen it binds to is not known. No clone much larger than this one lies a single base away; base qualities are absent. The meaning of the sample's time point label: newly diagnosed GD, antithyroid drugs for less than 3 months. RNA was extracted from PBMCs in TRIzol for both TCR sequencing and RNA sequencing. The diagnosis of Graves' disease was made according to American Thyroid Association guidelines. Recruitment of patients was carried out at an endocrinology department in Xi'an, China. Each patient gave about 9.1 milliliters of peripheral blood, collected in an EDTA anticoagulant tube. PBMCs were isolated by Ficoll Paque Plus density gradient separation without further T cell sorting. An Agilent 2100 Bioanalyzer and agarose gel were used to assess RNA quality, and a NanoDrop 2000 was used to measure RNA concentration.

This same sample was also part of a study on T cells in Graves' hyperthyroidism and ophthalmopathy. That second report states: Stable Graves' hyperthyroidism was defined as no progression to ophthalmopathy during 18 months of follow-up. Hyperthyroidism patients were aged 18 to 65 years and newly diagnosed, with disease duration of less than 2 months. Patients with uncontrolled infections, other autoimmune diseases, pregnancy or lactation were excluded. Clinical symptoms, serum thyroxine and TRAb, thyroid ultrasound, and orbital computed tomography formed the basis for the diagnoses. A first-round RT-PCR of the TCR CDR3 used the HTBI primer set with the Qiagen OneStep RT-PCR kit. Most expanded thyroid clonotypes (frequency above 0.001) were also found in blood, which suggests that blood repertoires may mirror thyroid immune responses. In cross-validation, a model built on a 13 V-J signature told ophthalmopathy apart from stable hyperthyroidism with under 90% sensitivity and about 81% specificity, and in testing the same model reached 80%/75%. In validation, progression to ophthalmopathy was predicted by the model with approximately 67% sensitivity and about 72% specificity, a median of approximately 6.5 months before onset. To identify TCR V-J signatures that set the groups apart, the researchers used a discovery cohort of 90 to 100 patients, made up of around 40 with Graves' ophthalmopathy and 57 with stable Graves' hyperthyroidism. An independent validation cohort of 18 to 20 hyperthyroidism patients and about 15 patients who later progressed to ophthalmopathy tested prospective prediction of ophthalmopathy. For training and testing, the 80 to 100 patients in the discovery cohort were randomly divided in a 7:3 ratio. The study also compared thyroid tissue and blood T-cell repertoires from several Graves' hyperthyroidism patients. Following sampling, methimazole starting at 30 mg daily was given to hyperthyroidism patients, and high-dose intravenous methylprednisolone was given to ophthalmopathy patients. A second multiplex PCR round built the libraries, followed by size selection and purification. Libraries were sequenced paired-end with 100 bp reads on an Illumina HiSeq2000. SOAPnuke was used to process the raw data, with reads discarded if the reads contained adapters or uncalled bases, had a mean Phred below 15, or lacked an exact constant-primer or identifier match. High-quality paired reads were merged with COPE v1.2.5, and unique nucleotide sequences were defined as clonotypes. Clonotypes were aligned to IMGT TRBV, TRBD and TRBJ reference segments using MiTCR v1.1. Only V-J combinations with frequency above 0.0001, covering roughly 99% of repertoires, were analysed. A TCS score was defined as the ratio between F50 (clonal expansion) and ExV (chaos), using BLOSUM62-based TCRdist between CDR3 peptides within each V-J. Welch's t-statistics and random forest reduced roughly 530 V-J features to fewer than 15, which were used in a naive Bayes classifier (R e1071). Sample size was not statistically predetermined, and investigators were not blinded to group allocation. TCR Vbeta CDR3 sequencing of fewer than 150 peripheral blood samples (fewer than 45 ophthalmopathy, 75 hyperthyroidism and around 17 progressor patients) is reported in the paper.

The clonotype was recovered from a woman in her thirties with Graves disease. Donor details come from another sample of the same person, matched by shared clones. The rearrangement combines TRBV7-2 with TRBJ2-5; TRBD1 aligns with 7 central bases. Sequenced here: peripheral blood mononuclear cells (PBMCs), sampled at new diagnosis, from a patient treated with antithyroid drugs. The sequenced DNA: TGTGCCAGCAGCCCAGAGCGCAGGGGGCAAGAGACCCAGTACTTC. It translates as CASSPERRGQETQYF.